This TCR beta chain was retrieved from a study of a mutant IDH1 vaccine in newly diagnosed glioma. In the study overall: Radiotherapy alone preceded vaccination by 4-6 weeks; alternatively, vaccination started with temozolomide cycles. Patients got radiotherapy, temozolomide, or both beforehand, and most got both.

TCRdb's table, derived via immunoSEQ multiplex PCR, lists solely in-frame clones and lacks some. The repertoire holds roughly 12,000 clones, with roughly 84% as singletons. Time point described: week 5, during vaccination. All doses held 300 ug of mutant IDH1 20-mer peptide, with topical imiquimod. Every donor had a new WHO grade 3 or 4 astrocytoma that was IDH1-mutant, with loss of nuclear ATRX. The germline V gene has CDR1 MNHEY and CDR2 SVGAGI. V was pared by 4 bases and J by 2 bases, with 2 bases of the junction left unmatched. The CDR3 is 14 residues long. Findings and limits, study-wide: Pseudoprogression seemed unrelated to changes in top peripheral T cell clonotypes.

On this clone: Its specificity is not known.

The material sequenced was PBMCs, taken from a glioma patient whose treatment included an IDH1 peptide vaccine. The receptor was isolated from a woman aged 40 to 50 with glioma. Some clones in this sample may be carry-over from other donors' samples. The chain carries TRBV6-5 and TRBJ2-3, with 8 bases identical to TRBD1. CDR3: CASSSRGHTDTQYF. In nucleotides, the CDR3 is TGTGCCAGCAGTTCCAGGGGGCACACAGATACGCAGTATTTT.